The 17 T cell receptor beta chains given below trace back to one sample, sequenced in a study of shared clonotypes between healthy human individuals. Naive CD8 cells were CD45RO-negative, positively selected for CCR7, excluding terminally differentiated effector memory CD45RA+ cells. The data were produced by immunoSEQ multiplex PCR, yet TCRdb's version contains in-frame clones alone and is incomplete. The profile shows 1.5 million to 2.5 million clones, roughly 94% of them singletons. Sequences were obtained from naive CD8+ T cells sorted from blood. These receptors all come from a man aged 18 to 35 in good health.

The J gene is TRBJ1-1, the V gene TRBV5-6, with 7 bases identical to TRBD1. This CDR3 comprises 15 residues. Germline lookup yields CDR1 SGHDT and CDR2 YYEEEE. Losses at the gene ends were 2 bases for V and 5 bases for J; bases not matched to a gene: 9. The CDR3 DNA sequence: TGTGCCAGCAGCTTAGAGAACAGGGGTTGGACTGAAGCTTTCTTT. Encoded protein: CASSLENRGWTEAFF.

V usage is TRBV27 and J usage is TRBJ1-4, with D maybe TRBD1 (5 bases). CDR3 length: 14 amino acids. V gave up 8 bases and J gave up 8 bases, with 18 bases separating them. Germline loops: CDR1 MNHEY, CDR2 SMNVEV (reference sequence). This CDR3 is CASSLGGGAEKLFF. In DNA form, the CDR3 reads TGTGCCAGCTCTCTTGGGGGTGGTGCGGAAAAACTGTTTTTT.

This chain connects TRBV9 to TRBJ1-1, with a possible D match to TRBD1 (6 bases). The CDR3 length is 13 residues. The germline V and J ends were trimmed by 4 bases and 8 bases, with 15 bases remaining between them. Looked up from germline, CDR1 is SGDLS and CDR2 is YYNGEE. The CDR3 sequence is CASSPEQDREAFF. CDR3 bases: TGTGCCAGCAGCCCGGAACAAGACAGGGAAGCTTTCTTT.

The rearrangement joins TRBV5-8 to TRBJ2-5, with TRBD1 identical over 10 bases. This CDR3 is 15 amino acids long. The J segment lost 2 bases and the V segment lost 2 bases, leaving 3 bases of the junction unmatched. CDR1 and CDR2 from the germline V gene are SGHTS and YDEGEE. The CDR3 protein is CASSFGTGVQETQYF. CDR3 coding DNA: TGTGCCAGCAGCTTTGGGACAGGGGTACAAGAGACCCAGTACTTC. Full variable domain (missing parts from reference TRBV5-8 and TRBJ2-5): EAGVTQSPTHLIKTRGQQATLRCSPISGHTSVYWYQQALGLGLQFLLWYDEGEERNRGNFPPRFSGRQFPNYSSELNVNALELEDSALYLCASSFGTGVQETQYFGPGTRLLVL.

The chain has TRBV4-3 and TRBJ2-7; TRBD1 is a possible D gene (5 bases). Trimming removed 0 bases at V and 3 bases at J, with 12 bases between. The CDR3 extends over 15 amino acids. Germline V gene sequence: CDR1 LGHNA, CDR2 YSLEER. The CDR3: CASSQDQGSGYEQYF. DNA of the CDR3: TGCGCCAGCAGCCAAGATCAGGGTTCCGGCTACGAGCAGTACTTC.

As to this clone: Distinct nucleotide sequences in the sample also encode this CDR3. This chain connects TRBV27 to TRBJ2-2; D is unresolved. This CDR3 comprises 12 residues. Between the trimmed V and J ends, which lost 0 bases and 8 bases, there was a span of 4 bases. Looked up from germline, CDR1 is MNHEY and CDR2 is SMNVEV (reference sequence). The CDR3 DNA sequence: TGTGCCAGCAGTTTATCGGCGGGGGAGCTGTTTTTT. The encoded protein is CASSLSAGELFF.

The gene calls are TRBV15 and TRBJ2-1; 10 nucleotides line up with TRBD1. The CDR3 sequence is 16 residues long. The germline V gene has CDR1 LNHNV and CDR2 YYDKDF (reference sequence). With V trimmed by 4 bases and J by 8 bases, 11 bases remained unmatched. The CDR3 reads CATSKIMTGGGDEQFF. The CDR3 DNA is TGTGCCACCAGCAAAATCATGACAGGGGGCGGGGATGAGCAGTTCTTC.

The rearrangement uses TRBV15 and TRBJ2-2, with no clear D. Trimming took 2 bases from V and 5 from J, leaving 0 bases between them. Germline assignment: CDR1 LNHNV and CDR2 YYDKDF (reference sequence). CDR3 length equals 11 residues. Written as DNA, the CDR3 is TGTGCCACCAGCAGAACCGGGGAGCTGTTTTTT. This encodes CATSRTGELFF.

V and J are TRBV29-1 and TRBJ2-1, with D tentatively TRBD1 (6 bases). Germline V CDR1 and CDR2: SQVTM, ANQGSEA. The CDR3 loop spans 13 amino acids. V was clipped by 2 bases and J by 6 bases, with 11 bases between them. The chain's CDR3 is CSVERAGANEQFF. For the CDR3, the DNA is TGCAGCGTTGAACGAGCAGGGGCCAATGAGCAGTTCTTC.

V is TRBV15 and J is TRBJ2-3; 8 bases fit TRBD2. The CDR3 is 15 amino acids. The V and J ends lost 5 bases and 4 bases, in that order; junction bases with no gene match: 8. The germline V gene encodes CDR1 LNHNV and CDR2 YYDKDF (reference sequence). The CDR3 DNA is TGTGCCACCAGCGGAAGCGGGGGTGGTGCAGATACGCAGTATTTT. Translation gives CATSGSGGGADTQYF.

Turning to this clone: Different DNA sequences within this sample yield the same CDR3. The V gene is TRBV6-5, the J gene TRBJ1-5; D is perhaps TRBD1 (5 bases). The length of the CDR3 is 13 residues. Trimming took off 6 bases at V and 3 bases at J, with 9 bases between the two ends. Germline V gene lookup returns CDR1 MNHEY and CDR2 SVGAGI. CDR3 nucleotides: TGTGCCAGCAGCGCAGGGTTCAATCAGCCCCAGCATTTT. Protein: CASSAGFNQPQHF.

The J gene is TRBJ2-7, the V gene TRBV6-6; possible D gene TRBD1, 6 bases. Germline V gene lookup returns CDR1 MNHNY and CDR2 SVGAGI (reference sequence). This CDR3 contains 15 residues. The V end was cut by 2 bases, the J end by 6 bases, with 17 bases between. The CDR3: CASSYRGLEGVEQYF. CDR3 DNA sequence: TGTGCCAGCAGTTACCGAGGCCTCGAGGGGGTCGAGCAGTACTTC.

The rearrangement joins TRBV6-5 to TRBJ1-2; a possible D gene is TRBD1 (5 bases). From germline, CDR1 is MNHEY and CDR2 SVGAGI. Trimming removed 5 bases at V and 3 bases at J, with 7 bases between. There are 12 residues in the CDR3. CDR3 loop: CASSQTDYGYTF. The CDR3 coding sequence is TGTGCCAGCAGTCAGACAGACTATGGCTACACCTTC.

The J gene is TRBJ2-2, the V gene TRBV9; D unresolved. CDR3 length equals 13 residues. Trimming pared 4 bases from V and 3 bases from J, leaving 7 bases between. Germline V lookup: CDR1 SGDLS, CDR2 YYNGEE. Here the CDR3 DNA reads TGTGCCAGCAGCCCCCTATACACCGGGGAGCTGTTTTTT. This sequence encodes CASSPLYTGELFF.

This chain connects TRBV5-1 to TRBJ2-7, with a weak D call TRBD1 (6 bases). The CDR3 is 14 residues long. Trimming stripped 1 base from V and 7 bases from J, with 15 bases between. The germline V gene encodes CDR1 SGHRS and CDR2 YFSETQ. This chain's CDR3 is CASSLYAGAWEQYF. DNA of the CDR3: TGCGCCAGCAGCTTGTATGCAGGGGCATGGGAGCAGTACTTC. The whole variable domain, remainder taken from reference TRBV5-1 and TRBJ2-7, is KAGVTQTPRYLIKTRGQQVTLSCSPISGHRSVSWYQQTPGQGLQFLFEYFSETQRNKGNFPGRFSGRQFSNSRSEMNVSTLELGDSALYLCASSLYAGAWEQYFGPGTRLTVT.

J is TRBJ1-2 and V is TRBV13, with D tentatively TRBD1 (5 bases). CDR3 length equals 11 residues. Germline lookup yields CDR1 PRHDT and CDR2 FYEKMQ (reference sequence). Trimming shortened V by 5 bases and J by 4 bases, and 5 bases separated the two germline ends. The CDR3 spells CASSQGYGYTF. As DNA, the CDR3 is TGTGCCAGCAGCCAGGGCTATGGCTACACCTTC. The full variable domain, with the rest looked up from reference TRBV13 and TRBJ1-2, is AAGVIQSPRHLIKEKRETATLKCYPIPRHDTVYWYQQGPGQDPQFLISFYEKMQSDKGSIPDRFSAQQFSDYHSELNMSSLELGDSALYFCASSQGYGYTFGSGTRLTVV.

The J gene is TRBJ2-7, the V gene TRBV27; D might be TRBD2 (5 bases). The CDR3 extends over 14 amino acids. V lost 3 bases, J lost 7 bases, and 16 bases lay in between. The germline V gene has CDR1 MNHEY and CDR2 SMNVEV (reference sequence). CDR3 amino acids: CASSLGANAREQYF. CDR3 in DNA: TGTGCCAGCAGTTTGGGAGCCAACGCGCGGGAGCAGTACTTC.